This T cell receptor beta chain was captured in a study of blood T cell repertoires in COVID-19. Study-wide background: Sites in the United States, Italy and Spain provided acute and convalescent COVID-19 samples. PBMCs, B-cell-depleted T cells, or T cells provided the cDNA or gDNA that made up the material.

Per the original methods: It was from reference gene primer amplification that nucleated cell counts were estimated. Assay used: immunoSEQ multiplex PCR; TCRdb lists only in-frame clones, some missing. Clone size and the V and J calls come from that table; the DNA yielded D and trimming. The table includes about 210,000 clones, around four fifths detected once. CDR1 and CDR2 from the germline V gene are SGHVS and FNYEAQ. The CDR3 is 16 amino acids. Trimming removed 1 base from V and 6 bases from J; junction bases left unmatched: 9. The chain employs TRBV7-6 and TRBJ2-3; 8 nucleotides line up with TRBD1. The sequence derives from a woman aged 50 to 60 with acute or convalescent COVID-19. Sample: peripheral blood. CDR3 in amino acids: CASSLGFGQGADTQYF. The CDR3 coding sequence is TGTGCCAGCAGCTTAGGTTTTGGGCAGGGGGCCGATACGCAGTATTTT.